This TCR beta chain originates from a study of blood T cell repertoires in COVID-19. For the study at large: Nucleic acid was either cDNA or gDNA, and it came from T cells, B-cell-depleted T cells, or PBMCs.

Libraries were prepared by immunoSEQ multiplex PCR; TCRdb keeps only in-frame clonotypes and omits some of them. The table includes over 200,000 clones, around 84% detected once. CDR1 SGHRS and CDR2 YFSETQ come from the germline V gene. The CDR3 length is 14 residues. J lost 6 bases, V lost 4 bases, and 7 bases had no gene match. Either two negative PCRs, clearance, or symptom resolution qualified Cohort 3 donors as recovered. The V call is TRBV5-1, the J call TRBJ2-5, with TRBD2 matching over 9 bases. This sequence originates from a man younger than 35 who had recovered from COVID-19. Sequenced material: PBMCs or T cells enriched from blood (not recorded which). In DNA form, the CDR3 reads TGCGCCAGCAGCCAGACTAGCGGTTTGAAGACCCAGTACTTC. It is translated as CASSQTSGLKTQYF.